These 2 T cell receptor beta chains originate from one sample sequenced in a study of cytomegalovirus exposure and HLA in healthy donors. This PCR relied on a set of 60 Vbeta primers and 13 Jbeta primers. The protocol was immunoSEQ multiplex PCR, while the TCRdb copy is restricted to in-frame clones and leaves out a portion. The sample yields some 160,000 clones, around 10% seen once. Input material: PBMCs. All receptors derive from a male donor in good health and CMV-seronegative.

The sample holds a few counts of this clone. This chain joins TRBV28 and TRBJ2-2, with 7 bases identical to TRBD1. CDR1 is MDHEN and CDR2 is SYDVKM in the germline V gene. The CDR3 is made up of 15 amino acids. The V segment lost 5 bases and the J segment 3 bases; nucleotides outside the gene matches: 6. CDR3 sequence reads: CASSTPGQYTGELFF. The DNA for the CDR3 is TGTGCCAGCAGTACCCCGGGACAGTACACCGGGGAGCTGTTTTTT. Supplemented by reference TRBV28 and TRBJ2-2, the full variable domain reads DVKVTQSSRYLVKRTGEKVFLECVQDMDHENMFWYRQDPGLGLRLIYFSYDVKMKEKGDIPEGYSVSREKKERFSLILESASTNQTSMYLCASSTPGQYTGELFFGEGSRLTVL.

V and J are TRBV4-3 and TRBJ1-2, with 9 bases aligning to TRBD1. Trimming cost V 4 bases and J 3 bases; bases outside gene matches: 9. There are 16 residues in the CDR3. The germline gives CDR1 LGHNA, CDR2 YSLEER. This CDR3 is CASSPTGDREYYGYTF. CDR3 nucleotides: TGCGCCAGCAGCCCCACTGGGGACAGGGAATACTATGGCTACACCTTC.